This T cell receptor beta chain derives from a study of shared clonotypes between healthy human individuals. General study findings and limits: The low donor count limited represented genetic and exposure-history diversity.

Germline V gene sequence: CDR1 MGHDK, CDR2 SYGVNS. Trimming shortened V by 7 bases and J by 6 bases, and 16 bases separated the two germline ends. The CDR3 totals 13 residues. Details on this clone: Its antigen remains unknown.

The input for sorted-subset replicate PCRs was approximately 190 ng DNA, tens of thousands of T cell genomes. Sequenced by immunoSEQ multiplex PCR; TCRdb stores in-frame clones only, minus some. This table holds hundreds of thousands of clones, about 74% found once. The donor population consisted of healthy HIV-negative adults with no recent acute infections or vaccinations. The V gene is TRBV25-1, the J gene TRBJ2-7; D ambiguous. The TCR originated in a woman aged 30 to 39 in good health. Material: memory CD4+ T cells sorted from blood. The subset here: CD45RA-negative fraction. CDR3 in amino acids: CASTTIVESEQYF. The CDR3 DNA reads TGTGCCAGCACTACCATTGTTGAAAGCGAGCAGTACTTC.